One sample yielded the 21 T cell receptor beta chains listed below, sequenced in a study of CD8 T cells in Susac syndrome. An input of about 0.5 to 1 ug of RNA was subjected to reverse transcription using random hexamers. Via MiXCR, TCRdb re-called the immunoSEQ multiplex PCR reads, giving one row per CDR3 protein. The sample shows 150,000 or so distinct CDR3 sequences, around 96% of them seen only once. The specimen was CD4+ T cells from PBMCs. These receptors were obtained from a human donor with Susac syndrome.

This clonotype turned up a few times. CDR3 DNA sequence: TGTGCCAGCTCATATCGGGAGACCCAGTACTTC. Its translation is CASSYRETQYF. The rearrangement links TRBV18 to TRBJ2-5; D is unclear. The CDR3 covers 11 residues. Germline V gene lookup returns CDR1 KGHSH and CDR2 LQKENI. V shed 5 bases and J shed 5 bases, with 6 bases lying between them.

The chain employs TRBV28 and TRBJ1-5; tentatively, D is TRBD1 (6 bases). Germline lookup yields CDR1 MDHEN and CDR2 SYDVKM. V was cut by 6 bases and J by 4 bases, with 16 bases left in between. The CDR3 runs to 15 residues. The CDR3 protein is CASSWWGRRNQPQHF. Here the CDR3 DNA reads TGTGCCAGCAGCTGGTGGGGGCGGAGAAATCAGCCCCAGCATTTT.

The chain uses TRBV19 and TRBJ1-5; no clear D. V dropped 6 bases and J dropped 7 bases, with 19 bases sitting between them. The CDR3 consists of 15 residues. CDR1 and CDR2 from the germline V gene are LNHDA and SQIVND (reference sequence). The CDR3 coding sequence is TGTGCCAGTAGGGGGAGAAGAGAGGGCGTACAGCCCCAGCATTTT. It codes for CASRGRREGVQPQHF.

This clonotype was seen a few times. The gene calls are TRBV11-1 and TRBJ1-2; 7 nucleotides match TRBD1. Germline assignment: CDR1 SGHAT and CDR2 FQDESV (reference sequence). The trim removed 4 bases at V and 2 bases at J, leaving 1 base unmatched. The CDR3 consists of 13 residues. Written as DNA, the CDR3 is TGTGCCAGCAGCTCGGGACAGAACTATGGCTACACCTTC. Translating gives CASSSGQNYGYTF.

Written as DNA, the CDR3 is TGTGCCAGCTCAGGACAGCAAGCCTATGGCTACACCTTC. This sequence encodes CASSGQQAYGYTF. The V call is TRBV28, the J call TRBJ1-2; maybe TRBD1 (6 bases). Trimming removed 8 bases at V and 4 bases at J, with 14 bases between. CDR3 length: 13 residues. Germline V lookup: CDR1 MDHEN, CDR2 SYDVKM.

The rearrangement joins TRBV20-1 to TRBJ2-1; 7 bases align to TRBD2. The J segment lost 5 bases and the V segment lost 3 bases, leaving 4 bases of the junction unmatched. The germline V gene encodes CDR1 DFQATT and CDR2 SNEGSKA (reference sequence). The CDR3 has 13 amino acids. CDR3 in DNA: TGCAGTGCTAGTGACGGGAGGAACAATGAGCAGTTCTTC. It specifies CSASDGRNNEQFF.

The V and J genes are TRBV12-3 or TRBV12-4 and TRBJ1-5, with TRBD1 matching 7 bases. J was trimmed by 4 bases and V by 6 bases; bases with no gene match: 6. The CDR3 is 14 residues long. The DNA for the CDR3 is TGTGCCAGCAGCCAGACAGGGAGTAATCAGCCCCAGCATTTT. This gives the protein CASSQTGSNQPQHF.

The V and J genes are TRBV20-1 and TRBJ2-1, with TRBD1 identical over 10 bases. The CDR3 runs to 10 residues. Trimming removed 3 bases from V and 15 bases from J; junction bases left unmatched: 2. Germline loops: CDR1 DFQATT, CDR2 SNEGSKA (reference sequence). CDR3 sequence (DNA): TGCAGTGCTAGCCGGGACAGGGGGTTCTTC. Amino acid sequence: CSASRDRGFF.

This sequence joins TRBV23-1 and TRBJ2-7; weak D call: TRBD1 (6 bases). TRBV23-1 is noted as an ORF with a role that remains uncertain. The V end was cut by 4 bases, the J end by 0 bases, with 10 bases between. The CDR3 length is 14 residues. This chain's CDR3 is CASSPWDNSYEQYV. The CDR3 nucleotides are TGCGCCAGCAGTCCTTGGGACAACTCCTACGAGCAGTACGTC.

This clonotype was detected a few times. CDR3 coding DNA: TGTGCCAGCAGCCAAGGGACCGATACGCAGTATTTT. It is translated as CASSQGTDTQYF. The chain links TRBV3-1 to TRBJ2-3; the D is unclear. The V end lost 1 base, the J end lost 6 bases, and 5 bases lay between the germline ends. The CDR3 length is 12 residues. CDR1 and CDR2 (germline): LGHDT, YNNKEL (reference sequence).

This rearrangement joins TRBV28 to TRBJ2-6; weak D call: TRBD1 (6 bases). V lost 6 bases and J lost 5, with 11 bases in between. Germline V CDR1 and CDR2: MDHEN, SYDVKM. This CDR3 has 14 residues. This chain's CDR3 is CASSPRGRANVLTF. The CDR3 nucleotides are TGTGCCAGCAGCCCCAGGGGAAGGGCCAACGTCCTGACTTTC.

The CDR3 protein is CASSLQGAIGETQYF. The CDR3 DNA is TGCGCCAGCAGCTTACAGGGGGCGATTGGCGAGACCCAGTACTTC. The V gene is TRBV5-1, the J gene TRBJ2-5; 9 bases agree with TRBD1. The trim removed 2 bases at V and 5 bases at J, leaving 7 bases unmatched. Germline V gives CDR1 SGHRS, CDR2 YFSETQ. The CDR3 is 15 residues long.

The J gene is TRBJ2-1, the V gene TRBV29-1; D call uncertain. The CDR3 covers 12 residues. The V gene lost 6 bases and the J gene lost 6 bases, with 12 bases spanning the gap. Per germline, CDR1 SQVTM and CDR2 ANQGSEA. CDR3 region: CSVGNVGNEQFF. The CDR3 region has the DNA TGCAGCGTAGGAAACGTTGGCAATGAGCAGTTCTTC.

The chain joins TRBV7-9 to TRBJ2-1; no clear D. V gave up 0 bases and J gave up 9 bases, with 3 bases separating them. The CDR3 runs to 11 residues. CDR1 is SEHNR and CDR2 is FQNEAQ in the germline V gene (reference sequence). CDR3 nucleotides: TGTGCCAGCAGCTTAGCGTCTGAGCAGTTCTTC. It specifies CASSLASEQFF.

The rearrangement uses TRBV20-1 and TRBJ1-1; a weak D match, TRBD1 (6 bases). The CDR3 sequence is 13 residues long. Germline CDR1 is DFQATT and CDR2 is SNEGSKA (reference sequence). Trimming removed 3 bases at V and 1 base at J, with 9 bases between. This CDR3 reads CSASEGGNTEAFF. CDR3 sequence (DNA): TGCAGTGCTAGTGAGGGGGGGAACACTGAAGCTTTCTTT.

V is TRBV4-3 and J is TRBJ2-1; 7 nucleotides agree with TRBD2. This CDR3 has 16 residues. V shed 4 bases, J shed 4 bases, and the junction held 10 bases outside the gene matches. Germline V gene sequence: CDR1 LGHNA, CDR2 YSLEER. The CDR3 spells CASSPQRGRGYNEQFF. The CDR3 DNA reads TGCGCCAGCAGCCCCCAGCGGGGCCGGGGGTACAATGAGCAGTTCTTC.

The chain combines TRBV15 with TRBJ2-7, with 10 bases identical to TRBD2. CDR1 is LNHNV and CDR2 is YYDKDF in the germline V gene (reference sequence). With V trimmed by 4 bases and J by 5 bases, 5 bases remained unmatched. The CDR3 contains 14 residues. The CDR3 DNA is TGTGCCACCAGCATGGGGACTAGCGTTCACGAGCAGTACTTC. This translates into CATSMGTSVHEQYF.

The chain's CDR3 is CASSYSDSRSTEAFF. In DNA, the CDR3 is TGTGCCAGCAGTTACTCAGACAGTCGGAGCACTGAAGCTTTCTTT. The rearrangement uses TRBV6-5 and TRBJ1-1, with D tentatively TRBD1 (5 bases). V dropped 0 bases and J dropped 4 bases, with 12 bases sitting between them. Germline V gives CDR1 MNHEY, CDR2 SVGAGI. The CDR3 consists of 15 residues.

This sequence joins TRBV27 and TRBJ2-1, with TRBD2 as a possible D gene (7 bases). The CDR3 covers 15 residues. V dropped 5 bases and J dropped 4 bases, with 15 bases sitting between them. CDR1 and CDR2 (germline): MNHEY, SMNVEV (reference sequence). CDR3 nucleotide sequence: TGTGCCAGCAGTACCTTTCGGGGGGCATACAATGAGCAGTTCTTC. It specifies CASSTFRGAYNEQFF.

This chain's CDR3 is CASTSGAIRETQYF. CDR3 bases: TGCGCCAGCACTAGCGGGGCCATCCGGGAGACCCAGTACTTC. V gene TRBV5-1 combines with J gene TRBJ2-5; 9 nucleotides align to TRBD2. Germline assignment: CDR1 SGHRS and CDR2 YFSETQ. Trimming at V came to 6 bases and at J to 5 bases, leaving 8 bases not matched to a gene. CDR3 length: 14 amino acids. The whole variable domain, remainder taken from reference TRBV5-1 and TRBJ2-5, is KAGVTQTPRYLIKTRGQQVTLSCSPISGHRSVSWYQQTPGQGLQFLFEYFSETQRNKGNFPGRFSGRQFSNSRSEMNVSTLELGDSALYLCASTSGAIRETQYFGPGTRLLVL.

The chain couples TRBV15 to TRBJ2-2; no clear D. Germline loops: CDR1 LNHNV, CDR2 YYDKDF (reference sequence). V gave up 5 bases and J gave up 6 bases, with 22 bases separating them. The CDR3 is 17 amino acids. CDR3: CATSATSGPLNAGELFF. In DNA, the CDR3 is TGTGCCACCAGCGCGACATCGGGCCCCCTCAACGCCGGGGAGCTGTTTTTT.